This T cell receptor beta chain was identified during a study of CD8+ T cells in alopecia areata. Germline V gene data show CDR1 as SGHTA and CDR2 as FQGNSA. V lost 0 bases to trimming and J lost 4 bases, with 7 bases between them. The CDR3 covers 14 residues. Remarks on this clone: The antigen remains unidentified.

Overall study findings and caveats: Affected scalp, especially in alopecia totalis/universalis, had a higher clonality than normal scalp did. Sequencing of scalp samples also captures resident alphabeta T cells of normal skin.

As the sequencing template, cDNA was produced by extracting RNA and reverse transcribing it. Data came from immunoSEQ multiplex PCR; TCRdb stores just in-frame clones and leaves some out. Among 200,000 or so clones, 56% were seen once, and the ten largest hold roughly 5%. The chain joins TRBV7-2 to TRBJ2-1; D uncertain. The receptor was isolated from a human donor in good health. Specimen: CD8+ T cells sorted from blood. The CDR3 bases are TGTGCCAGCAGCTTAGCTCCGATTTACAATGAGCAGTTCTTC. Translated: CASSLAPIYNEQFF.